This T cell receptor (beta chain) was profiled in a study of OX40 agonist ivuxolimab in advanced cancers. This CDR3 contains 13 residues. The V and J ends lost 1 base and 6 bases respectively, with 8 bases between them. Germline V gene data show CDR1 as SEHNR and CDR2 as FQNEAQ (reference sequence). Data came from immunoSEQ multiplex PCR; TCRdb stores just in-frame clones and leaves some out. There are about 100,000 clones in the sample; under 90% occur only once, and roughly 5.5% lies in the top ten. This chain connects TRBV7-9 to TRBJ2-3; D gene unclear. The source of this sequence is an adult with an advanced solid tumor such as melanoma, head and neck, liver or kidney cancer. Sample: CD4+ or CD8+ T cells sorted from blood, taken in a trial of the OX40 agonist ivuxolimab. CDR3 DNA sequence: TGTGCCAGCAGCTTAGACTACCCCGATACGCAGTATTTT. It yields the protein CASSLDYPDTQYF.